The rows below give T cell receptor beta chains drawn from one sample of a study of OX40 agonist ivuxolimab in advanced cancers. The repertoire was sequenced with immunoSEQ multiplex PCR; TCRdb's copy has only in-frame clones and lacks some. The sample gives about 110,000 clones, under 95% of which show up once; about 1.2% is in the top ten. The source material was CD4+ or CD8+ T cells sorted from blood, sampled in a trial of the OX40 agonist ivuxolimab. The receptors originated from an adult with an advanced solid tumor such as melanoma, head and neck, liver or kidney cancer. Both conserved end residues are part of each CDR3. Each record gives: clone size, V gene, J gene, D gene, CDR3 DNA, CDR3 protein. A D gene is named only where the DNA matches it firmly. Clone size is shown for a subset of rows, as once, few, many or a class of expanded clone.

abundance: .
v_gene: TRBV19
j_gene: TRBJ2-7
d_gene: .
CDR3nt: TGTGCCAGTAGTGGGTGGCCGCTGGTAACCTACGAGCAGTACTTC
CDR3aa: CASSGWPLVTYEQYF

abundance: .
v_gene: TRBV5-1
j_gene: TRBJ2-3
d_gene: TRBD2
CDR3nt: TGCGCCAGCAGCTTGGGGGTTAGCGGGAGTGTTACGCAGTATTTT
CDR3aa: CASSLGVSGSVTQYF

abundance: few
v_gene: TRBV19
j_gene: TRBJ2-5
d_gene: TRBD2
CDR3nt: TGTGCCAGTAGCACCGGGACTAGCGGGAGTGTGGGGGAGACCCAGTACTTC
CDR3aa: CASSTGTSGSVGETQYF

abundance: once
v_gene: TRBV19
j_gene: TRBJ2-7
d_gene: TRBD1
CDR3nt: TGTGCCAGTAGTATTTATGTGACAGGGGCCTACGAGCAGTACTTC
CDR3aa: CASSIYVTGAYEQYF

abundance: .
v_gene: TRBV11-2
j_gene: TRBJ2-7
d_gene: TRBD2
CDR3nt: TGTGCCAGCACCAATCAGCGGGGGAACTACGAGCAGTACTTC
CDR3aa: CASTNQRGNYEQYF

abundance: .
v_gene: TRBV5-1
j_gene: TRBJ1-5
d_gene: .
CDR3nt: TGCGCCAGCAGCTTGGGCCCGGAGGGTTATCAGCCCCAGCATTTT
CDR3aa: CASSLGPEGYQPQHF

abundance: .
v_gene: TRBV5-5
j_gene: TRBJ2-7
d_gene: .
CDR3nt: TGTGCCAGCAGCTTGGCCGGGAGCACCTACGAGCAGTACTTC
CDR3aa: CASSLAGSTYEQYF

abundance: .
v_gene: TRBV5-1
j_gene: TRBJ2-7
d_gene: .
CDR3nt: TGCGCCAGCAGCTTTGAAGGGAGCGAGCAGTACTTC
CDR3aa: CASSFEGSEQYF

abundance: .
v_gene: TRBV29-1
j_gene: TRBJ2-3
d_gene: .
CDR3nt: TGCAGCGTTGTAGACCCTCAATCGGTTCCAGATACGCAGTATTTT
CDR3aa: CSVVDPQSVPDTQYF

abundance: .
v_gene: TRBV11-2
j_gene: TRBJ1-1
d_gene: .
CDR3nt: TGTGCCAGCAGCTTAGTAATCTGGCAACCGAACACTGAAGCTTTCTTT
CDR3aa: CASSLVIWQPNTEAFF

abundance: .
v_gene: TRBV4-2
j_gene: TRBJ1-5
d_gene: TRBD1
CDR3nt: TGTGCCAGCAGCCAAGATGGGACAGGCGGAAATCAGCCCCAGCATTTT
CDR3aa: CASSQDGTGGNQPQHF

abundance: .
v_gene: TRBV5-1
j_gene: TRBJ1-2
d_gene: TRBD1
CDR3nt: TGCGCCAGCAGCGGATCCCGGGACAGGGGCCGGAAAGAAGGCTACACCTTC
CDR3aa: CASSGSRDRGRKEGYTF

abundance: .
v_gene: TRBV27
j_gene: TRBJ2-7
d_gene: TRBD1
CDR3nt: TGTGCCAGCAGGACAGGGGCCCTGGAACAGTACTTC
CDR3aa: CASRTGALEQYF

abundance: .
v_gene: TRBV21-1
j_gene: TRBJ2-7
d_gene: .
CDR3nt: TGTGCCAGCAGCAAAGCCCGGACTAGCCTATACGAGCAGTACTTC
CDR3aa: CASSKARTSLYEQYF

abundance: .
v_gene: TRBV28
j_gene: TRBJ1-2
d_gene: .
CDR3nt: TGTGCCAGCAGTCTACTCAGCCCGCCCCAGAACTATGGCTACACCTTC
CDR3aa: CASSLLSPPQNYGYTF

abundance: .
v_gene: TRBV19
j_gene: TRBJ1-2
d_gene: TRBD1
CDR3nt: TGTGCCAGTAGTATAGTCCCGACAGGGATCTATGGCTACACCTTC
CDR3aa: CASSIVPTGIYGYTF

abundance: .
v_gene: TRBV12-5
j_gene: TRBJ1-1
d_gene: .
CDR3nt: TGTGCTAGTGGTTTGGGGGGGACCACTGAAGCTTTCTTT
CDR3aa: CASGLGGTTEAFF

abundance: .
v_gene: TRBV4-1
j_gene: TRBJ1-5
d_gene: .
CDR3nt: TGCGCCAGCAGCCAAGATGGGGCGAGCAATCAGCCCCAGCATTTT
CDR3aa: CASSQDGASNQPQHF

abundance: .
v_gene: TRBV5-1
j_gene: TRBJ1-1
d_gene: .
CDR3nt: TGCGCCAGCAGCGCCGGGACAACGGATGAAGCTTTCTTT
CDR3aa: CASSAGTTDEAFF

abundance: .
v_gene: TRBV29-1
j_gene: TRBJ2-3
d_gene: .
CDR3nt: TGCAGCGTCGCAACAGATACGCAGTATTTT
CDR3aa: CSVATDTQYF

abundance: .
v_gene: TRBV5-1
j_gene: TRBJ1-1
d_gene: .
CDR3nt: TGCGCCAGCAGCATCAAGATACAGGGCCAAGGGGACACTGAAGCTTTCTTT
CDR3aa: CASSIKIQGQGDTEAFF

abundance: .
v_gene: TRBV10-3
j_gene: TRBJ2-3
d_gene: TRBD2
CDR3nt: TGTGCCATCAGTGAGTCGCTAGCGGGAGTAACAGATACGCAGTATTTT
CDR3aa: CAISESLAGVTDTQYF

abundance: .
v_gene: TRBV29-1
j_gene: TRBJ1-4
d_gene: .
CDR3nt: TGCAGCGTTGAGGGGGACAAAGGTGAAAAACTGTTTTTT
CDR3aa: CSVEGDKGEKLFF

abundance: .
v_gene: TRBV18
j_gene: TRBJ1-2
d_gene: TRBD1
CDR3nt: TGTGCCAGCTCAGGCGGGACAGGGAATGGCTACACCTTC
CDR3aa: CASSGGTGNGYTF

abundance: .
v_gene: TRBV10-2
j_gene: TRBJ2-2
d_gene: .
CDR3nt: TGCGCCAGCAGCGAATCAATCGCACGGTCCGGGGAGCTGTTTTTT
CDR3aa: CASSESIARSGELFF